The 24 T cell receptor beta chains below were found in one sample sequenced in a study of blood T cell repertoires in COVID-19. Libraries were prepared by immunoSEQ multiplex PCR; TCRdb keeps only in-frame clonotypes and omits some of them. The table includes about 300,000 clones, 85% detected once. The source material was PBMCs or T cells enriched from blood (not recorded which). The receptors stem from a woman between 50 and 59 years old who had recovered from COVID-19.

The V and J genes are TRBV19 and TRBJ2-5; TRBD2 matches 7 bases. In germline, CDR1 is LNHDA, CDR2 SQIVND (reference sequence). The ends lost 3 bases at V and 3 bases at J; junction bases unmatched: 4. The CDR3 is 14 residues long. CDR3 bases: TGTGCCAGTAGTATCACTAGCGTTAAAGAGACCCAGTACTTC. Residues: CASSITSVKETQYF. The whole variable domain, filled in from reference TRBV19 and TRBJ2-5, reads DGGITQSPKYLFRKEGQNVTLSCEQNLNHDAMYWYRQDPGQGLRLIYYSQIVNDFQKGDIAEGYSVSREKKESFPLTVTSAQKNPTAFYLCASSITSVKETQYFGPGTRLLVL.

The rearrangement uses TRBV5-1 and TRBJ2-5, with D possibly TRBD2 on 5 matching bases. The germline V and J ends were trimmed by 4 bases and 5 bases, with 12 bases remaining between them. Germline-derived CDR1 and CDR2 are SGHRS and YFSETQ. The CDR3 is 13 residues long. CDR3 in amino acids: CASSPDYYETQYF. DNA of the CDR3: TGCGCCAGCAGCCCCGACTATTATGAGACCCAGTACTTC.

This clone was observed a single time. The chain carries TRBV5-1 and TRBJ1-3; 7 bases agree with TRBD1. Per germline, CDR1 SGHRS and CDR2 YFSETQ. The V gene end was trimmed by 4 bases and the J gene end by 1 base; junction bases not matched to a gene: 11. This CDR3 comprises 17 residues. CDR3 nucleotides: TGCGCCAGCAGCCCCAGACAGGGAAGAGGTTCTGGAAACACCATATATTTT. Encoded protein: CASSPRQGRGSGNTIYF. Looking up the rest from reference TRBV5-1 and TRBJ1-3 gives the full variable domain: KAGVTQTPRYLIKTRGQQVTLSCSPISGHRSVSWYQQTPGQGLQFLFEYFSETQRNKGNFPGRFSGRQFSNSRSEMNVSTLELGDSALYLCASSPRQGRGSGNTIYFGEGSWLTVV.

This chain joins TRBV19 and TRBJ2-3, with 7 bases that match TRBD2. V was pared by 5 bases and J by 4 bases, with 12 bases of the junction left unmatched. Per the germline V gene, CDR1 is LNHDA and CDR2 is SQIVND (reference sequence). The CDR3 has 16 amino acids. CDR3 bases: TGTGCCAGTAGTCTCAATCGCGGGAGAGTCTCAGATACGCAGTATTTT. Protein product: CASSLNRGRVSDTQYF. Full variable domain (outside the CDR3, taken from reference TRBV19 and TRBJ2-3): DGGITQSPKYLFRKEGQNVTLSCEQNLNHDAMYWYRQDPGQGLRLIYYSQIVNDFQKGDIAEGYSVSREKKESFPLTVTSAQKNPTAFYLCASSLNRGRVSDTQYFGPGTRLTVL.

This sequence joins TRBV29-1 and TRBJ2-1; 10 nucleotides agree with TRBD1. After removal of 6 bases from V and 7 bases from J, the junction contained 3 bases not matched to a gene. The CDR3 is made up of 12 amino acids. CDR1 and CDR2 (germline): SQVTM, ANQGSEA. Here the CDR3 reads CSVEGQGNEQFF. The CDR3 DNA sequence: TGCAGCGTCGAGGGACAGGGGAATGAGCAGTTCTTC.

This clone was seen more than once but under ten times. This chain links TRBV7-9 with TRBJ2-1, with 8 bases lining up with TRBD2. V gave up 5 bases and J gave up 7 bases; unmatched junction bases: 16. CDR1 and CDR2 (germline): SEHNR, FQNEAQ (reference sequence). This CDR3 contains 17 residues. As DNA, the CDR3 is TGTGCCAGCAGCCAAAATCGCCGGGGGGGCCTTGGGAATGAGCAGTTCTTC. This encodes CASSQNRRGGLGNEQFF.

This clone appeared many times. The chain has TRBV6-2 or TRBV6-3 and TRBJ2-7, with D perhaps matching TRBD2 (6 bases). Germline CDR1 MNHEY, CDR2 SVGEGT. The V gene lost 5 bases and the J gene lost 0 bases, with 17 bases spanning the gap. The CDR3 runs to 16 residues. The CDR3 DNA sequence: TGTGCCAGCAGTCAGAGAATAACTAGCTCCTCCTACGAGCAGTACTTC. Translation: CASSQRITSSSYEQYF.

J is TRBJ2-7 and V is TRBV27; possibly TRBD2 for D (5 bases). The CDR3 covers 14 residues. V was cut by 0 bases and J by 2 bases, with 8 bases left in between. Germline V gene lookup returns CDR1 MNHEY and CDR2 SMNVEV (reference sequence). The CDR3 loop is CASSLSLGAYEQYF. The DNA for the CDR3 is TGTGCCAGCAGTTTATCCTTGGGAGCCTACGAGCAGTACTTC.

As to this clone: Sequence at one end of the junction differs from germline and may be a read error. The chain is built from TRBV30 and TRBJ2-5; TRBD2 might be the D (6 bases). Germline V gene data show CDR1 as GTSNPN and CDR2 as SVGIG (reference sequence). The CDR3 sequence is 13 residues long. CDR3 coding DNA: TGTGCCTGGGGTTTCGGGGGTCAAGGGACCCAGTACTTC. This encodes CAWGFGGQGTQYF.

This chain uses TRBV19 with TRBJ1-5; D is unresolved. The CDR3 contains 16 residues. With 4 bases removed from V and 1 base from J, the gap between germline ends came to 14 bases. Germline V gene sequence: CDR1 LNHDA, CDR2 SQIVND (reference sequence). The CDR3 DNA sequence: TGTGCCAGTAGTAAAGACAAGTCGAGGAGCAATCAGCCCCAGCATTTT. It encodes CASSKDKSRSNQPQHF.

V gene TRBV5-1 combines with J gene TRBJ2-7; D is possibly TRBD1 (6 bases). Germline V lookup: CDR1 SGHRS, CDR2 YFSETQ. The CDR3 runs to 17 residues. V lost 5 bases to trimming and J lost 5 bases, with 26 bases between them. In nucleotides, the CDR3 is TGCGCCAGCAGTTTAACAATACCAACAGGGCCAGGGAACGAGCAGTACTTC. Encoded protein: CASSLTIPTGPGNEQYF.

This clone was observed a handful of times. V is TRBV6-1 and J is TRBJ2-1, with TRBD2 matching over 7 bases. The CDR3 totals 15 residues. Germline V gene sequence: CDR1 MNHNS, CDR2 SASEGT. V trimming: 2 bases; J trimming: 7 bases; junction bases outside the gene matches: 8. The CDR3 protein is CASSELAGGGNEQFF. The CDR3 bases are TGTGCCAGCAGTGAACTCGCTGGGGGGGGGAATGAGCAGTTCTTC.

This chain links TRBV5-1 with TRBJ2-1; 9 bases line up with TRBD1. In germline, CDR1 is SGHRS, CDR2 YFSETQ. V shed 1 base, J shed 5 bases, and the junction held 7 bases outside the gene matches. This CDR3 has 16 amino acids. Written as DNA, the CDR3 is TGCGCCAGCAGCTTGTCTACAGGGGGCCGGAACAATGAGCAGTTCTTC. Translating gives CASSLSTGGRNNEQFF.

This chain links TRBV30 with TRBJ2-2, with D perhaps matching TRBD1 (5 bases). Per the germline V gene, CDR1 is GTSNPN and CDR2 is SVGIG (reference sequence). There are 14 residues in the CDR3. With 0 bases removed from V and 2 bases from J, the gap between germline ends came to 7 bases. DNA for the CDR3: TGTGCCTGGAGTGTAGGGGTTAACACCGGGGAGCTGTTTTTT. Its translation is CAWSVGVNTGELFF.

The chain combines TRBV20-1 with TRBJ1-2, with TRBD1 identical over 12 bases. CDR1 and CDR2 from the germline V gene are DFQATT and SNEGSKA (reference sequence). This CDR3 spans 15 amino acids. V was pared by 3 bases and J by 8 bases, with 10 bases of the junction left unmatched. CDR3 DNA sequence: TGCAGTGCTAGTAGGGACAGGGGGCTATCGGGCGGCTACACCTTC. This codes for CSASRDRGLSGGYTF.

The genes are TRBV7-8 and TRBJ2-1; the D gene is possibly TRBD1 (5 bases). Trimming cost V 4 bases and J 1 base, with 11 bases left between them. In germline, CDR1 is SGHVS, CDR2 FQNEAQ. CDR3 length equals 15 residues. Written as DNA, the CDR3 is TGTGCCAGCAGCTCCGGACACTTATCCTACAATGAGCAGTTCTTC. It specifies CASSSGHLSYNEQFF.

The chain couples TRBV5-1 to TRBJ2-7, with D hard to call. Germline V gene lookup returns CDR1 SGHRS and CDR2 YFSETQ. Trimming stripped 2 bases from V and 0 bases from J, with 9 bases between. The CDR3 spans 14 residues. DNA of the CDR3: TGCGCCAGCAGCTTTTATACTGACTCCTACGAGCAGTACTTC. Amino acid sequence: CASSFYTDSYEQYF.

For the CDR3, the DNA is TGTGCCAGTAGTCCCAATAGCGGGGACTATGGCTACACCTTC. Translated: CASSPNSGDYGYTF. V gene TRBV19 combines with J gene TRBJ1-2; D is uncertain. The V end was cut by 5 bases, the J end by 3 bases, with 13 bases between. This CDR3 spans 14 amino acids. Germline loops: CDR1 LNHDA, CDR2 SQIVND (reference sequence). Full variable domain (rest looked up from reference TRBV19 and TRBJ1-2): DGGITQSPKYLFRKEGQNVTLSCEQNLNHDAMYWYRQDPGQGLRLIYYSQIVNDFQKGDIAEGYSVSREKKESFPLTVTSAQKNPTAFYLCASSPNSGDYGYTFGSGTRLTVV.

The V call is TRBV4-1, the J call TRBJ2-1; 13 nucleotides agree with TRBD2. Germline V gives CDR1 MGHRA, CDR2 YSYEKL. Germline trimming cut 4 bases from V and 3 bases from J; bases unmatched to any gene: 6. This CDR3 has 17 residues. This CDR3 reads CASSPRLAGGHYNEQFF. CDR3 nucleotide sequence: TGCGCCAGCAGCCCCCGACTAGCGGGGGGCCACTACAATGAGCAGTTCTTC.

The CDR3 DNA is TGTGCCAGCAGTTACTCGTCGGAGAATGAAAAACTGTTTTTT. This translates into CASSYSSENEKLFF. The chain couples TRBV6-7 to TRBJ1-4, with D uncertain. TRBV6-7 is an ORF; its function is uncertain. Trimming removed 0 bases at V and 5 bases at J, with 7 bases between. The CDR3 contains 14 residues.

V and J are TRBV5-6 and TRBJ1-2; perhaps TRBD1 as D (5 bases). The V end lost 2 bases, the J end lost 9 bases, and 26 bases lay between the germline ends. The CDR3 loop spans 17 amino acids. Germline loops: CDR1 SGHDT, CDR2 YYEEEE. CDR3 in DNA: TGTGCCAGCAGCTTAGGCCTTACGACAGCGATGGAAGGTCGCTACACCTTC. Translating it yields CASSLGLTTAMEGRYTF.

V is TRBV18 and J is TRBJ1-2, with D perhaps TRBD1 (6 bases). CDR1 is KGHSH, CDR2 LQKENI, per germline. There are 14 residues in the CDR3. The V and J ends lost 3 bases and 4 bases respectively, with 12 bases between them. Written as DNA, the CDR3 is TGTGCCAGCTCACCCATCGGACAGACCTATGGCTACACCTTC. The encoded protein is CASSPIGQTYGYTF.

The genes are TRBV6-6 and TRBJ2-1; 10 nucleotides align to TRBD1. V lost 5 bases to trimming and J lost 10 bases; unmatched junction nucleotides: 14. The CDR3 is 16 residues long. Germline CDR1 and CDR2: MNHNY and SVGAGI (reference sequence). The chain's CDR3 is CASSPPGDRGSWEQFF. The CDR3 coding sequence is TGTGCCAGCAGTCCCCCGGGGGACAGGGGATCTTGGGAGCAGTTCTTC.

The chain links TRBV7-2 to TRBJ1-3; weak D call: TRBD1 (5 bases). The CDR3 covers 15 residues. Per germline, CDR1 SGHTA and CDR2 FQGNSA. Trimming stripped 4 bases from V and 2 bases from J, with 12 bases between. The CDR3 nucleotides read TGTGCCAGCAGCTCTGACAGAAAAGCTGGAAACACCATATATTTT. Its translation: CASSSDRKAGNTIYF. The whole variable domain, filled in from reference TRBV7-2 and TRBJ1-3, reads GAGVSQSPSNKVTEKGKDVELRCDPISGHTALYWYRQSLGQGLEFLIYFQGNSAPDKSGLPSDRFSAERTGGSVSTLTIQRTQQEDSAVYLCASSSDRKAGNTIYFGEGSWLTVV.